The subject of this entry is one T cell receptor beta chain. The antigen remains unidentified. These data originate in a study of blood T cells in healthy people across ages. Overall study findings and caveats: The recorded TCR beta diversity per million T cells decreased in a roughly linear manner with age.

The authors ran a second PCR of about 6 to 12 cycles using a sample-barcoded 5' primer and a J-beta primer mix. Per sample, CDR3-containing paired-end reads numbered at least 3 million. TCRdb fed the 5' RACE reads into MiXCR, producing one record per CDR3 protein. The table records 1,500,000 or so distinct CDR3 sequences, around 55% of them present only once. Isolation yielded PBMCs, at least 6.5 million per sample, in every case. Germline values: CDR1 MGHRA, CDR2 YSYEKL. The J segment lost 5 bases and the V segment lost 5 bases, leaving 8 bases of the junction unmatched. CDR3 size: 14 residues. The chain carries TRBV4-1 and TRBJ2-7; 8 bases agree with TRBD2. The source of this sequence is a man between 18 and 35 years old in good health. Specimen: blood. CDR3 in DNA: TGCGCCAGCAGCGGGGAGCGGGAGTCCCACGAGCAGTACTTC. It specifies CASSGERESHEQYF.